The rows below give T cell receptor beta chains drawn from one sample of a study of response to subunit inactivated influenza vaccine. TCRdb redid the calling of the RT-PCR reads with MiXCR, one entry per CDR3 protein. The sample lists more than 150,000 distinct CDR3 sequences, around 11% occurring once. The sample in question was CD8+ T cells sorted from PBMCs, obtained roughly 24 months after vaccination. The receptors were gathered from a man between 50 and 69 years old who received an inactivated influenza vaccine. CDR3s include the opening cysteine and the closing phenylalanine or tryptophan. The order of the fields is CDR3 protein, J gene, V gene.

CDR3aa: CASSLDPQGSLWEQYF
j_gene: TRBJ2-7
v_gene: TRBV11-2

CDR3aa: CSVEERGQPSGELFF
j_gene: TRBJ2-2
v_gene: TRBV29-1

CDR3aa: CASSRPTWPGTPGSCFF
j_gene: TRBJ2-2
v_gene: TRBV18

CDR3aa: CASRRTSGDTQYF
j_gene: TRBJ2-3
v_gene: TRBV6-2/TRBV6-3

CDR3aa: CASSSDSVNQPQHF
j_gene: TRBJ1-5
v_gene: TRBV7-9

CDR3aa: CASRAGSGETQYF
j_gene: TRBJ2-5
v_gene: TRBV27

CDR3aa: CASRRQGWQETQYF
j_gene: TRBJ2-5
v_gene: TRBV2

CDR3aa: CASSQEDRGTDTQYF
j_gene: TRBJ2-3
v_gene: TRBV3-1

CDR3aa: CASSLSLIPRDTQYF
j_gene: TRBJ2-3
v_gene: TRBV27

CDR3aa: CASSTNVPGQGSINEQFF
j_gene: TRBJ2-1
v_gene: TRBV11-1

CDR3aa: CASSHLAASTDTQYF
j_gene: TRBJ2-3
v_gene: TRBV6-2/TRBV6-3

CDR3aa: CASSSQQGPGETQYF
j_gene: TRBJ2-5
v_gene: TRBV12-3/TRBV12-4

CDR3aa: CASSGDRGADTQYF
j_gene: TRBJ2-3
v_gene: TRBV11-3

CDR3aa: CATSDKPGGRSYNEQFF
j_gene: TRBJ2-1
v_gene: TRBV24-1

CDR3aa: CASSPQAGVSGRTDTQYF
j_gene: TRBJ2-3
v_gene: TRBV28

CDR3aa: CASRESSGTGPRETQYF
j_gene: TRBJ2-5
v_gene: TRBV2

CDR3aa: CSVYLRLEFF
j_gene: TRBJ2-1
v_gene: TRBV29-1

CDR3aa: CASSLVLAGVRGNEQFF
j_gene: TRBJ2-1
v_gene: TRBV11-2

CDR3aa: CASSHGGTSYEQYF
j_gene: TRBJ2-7
v_gene: TRBV4-1

CDR3aa: CSARTSAVGYTF
j_gene: TRBJ1-2
v_gene: TRBV20-1

CDR3aa: CSVGPRTSGIYNEQFF
j_gene: TRBJ2-1
v_gene: TRBV29-1

CDR3aa: CSARGGGGEQFF
j_gene: TRBJ2-1
v_gene: TRBV29-1

CDR3aa: CASSLVPTGSYEQYF
j_gene: TRBJ2-7
v_gene: TRBV7-2

CDR3aa: CASRDRREQFF
j_gene: TRBJ2-1
v_gene: TRBV5-5

CDR3aa: CASSPGTGAPEAFF
j_gene: TRBJ1-1
v_gene: TRBV7-9

CDR3aa: CASSLEAPAGGRWVYNEQFF
j_gene: TRBJ2-1
v_gene: TRBV28

CDR3aa: CSVGTGRFNEQFF
j_gene: TRBJ2-1
v_gene: TRBV29-1

CDR3aa: CASSLSVGSGYTF
j_gene: TRBJ1-2
v_gene: TRBV7-8

CDR3aa: CATSRERRGDTQYF
j_gene: TRBJ2-3
v_gene: TRBV15

CDR3aa: CSVDERGTSEQYF
j_gene: TRBJ2-7
v_gene: TRBV29-1

CDR3aa: CASSWGDGGTLHF
j_gene: TRBJ1-6
v_gene: TRBV5-6

CDR3aa: CATSRDGRRGLGRDTQYF
j_gene: TRBJ2-3
v_gene: TRBV15

CDR3aa: CSVEDPYLSSYEQYF
j_gene: TRBJ2-7
v_gene: TRBV29-1

CDR3aa: CASSFYGRDTGHEQYF
j_gene: TRBJ2-7
v_gene: TRBV5-1

CDR3aa: CASSQVWGDDQETQYF
j_gene: TRBJ2-5
v_gene: TRBV3-1

CDR3aa: CASSLTSGTYEQYF
j_gene: TRBJ2-7
v_gene: TRBV5-1

CDR3aa: CASSFSGAFDEQYF
j_gene: TRBJ2-7
v_gene: TRBV28

CDR3aa: CASSPPTSGSFYEQYF
j_gene: TRBJ2-7
v_gene: TRBV9

CDR3aa: CASNPDTTTDTQYF
j_gene: TRBJ2-3
v_gene: TRBV28

CDR3aa: CASSPGTAGELFF
j_gene: TRBJ2-2
v_gene: TRBV6-2/TRBV6-3

CDR3aa: CASSSDVGAGFGNTIYF
j_gene: TRBJ1-3
v_gene: TRBV7-6